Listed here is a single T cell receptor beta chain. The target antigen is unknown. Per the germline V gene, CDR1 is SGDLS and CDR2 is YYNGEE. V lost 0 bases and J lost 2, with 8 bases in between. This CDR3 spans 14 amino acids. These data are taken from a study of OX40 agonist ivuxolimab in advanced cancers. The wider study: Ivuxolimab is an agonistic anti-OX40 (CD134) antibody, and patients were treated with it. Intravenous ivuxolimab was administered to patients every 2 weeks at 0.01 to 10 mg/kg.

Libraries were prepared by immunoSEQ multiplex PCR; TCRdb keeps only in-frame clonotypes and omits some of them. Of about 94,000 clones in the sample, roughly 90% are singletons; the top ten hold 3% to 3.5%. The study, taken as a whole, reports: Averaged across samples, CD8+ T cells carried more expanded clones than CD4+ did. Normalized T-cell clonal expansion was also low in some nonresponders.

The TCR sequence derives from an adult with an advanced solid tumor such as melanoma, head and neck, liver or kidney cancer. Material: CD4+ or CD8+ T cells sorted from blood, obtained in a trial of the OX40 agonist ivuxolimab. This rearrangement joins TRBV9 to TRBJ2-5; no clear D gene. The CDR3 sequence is CASSVGGLQETQYF. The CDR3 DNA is TGTGCCAGCAGCGTAGGAGGTCTACAAGAGACCCAGTACTTC.